The following is a T cell receptor (beta chain) sequence with its context. The antigen is unknown. The entry originates in a study of cytomegalovirus exposure and HLA in healthy donors. Regarding the study as a whole: The classifier reportedly diagnosed cytomegalovirus status with high specificity and sensitivity.

13 Jbeta primers and 60 Vbeta primers were used for the PCR. Sequenced by immunoSEQ multiplex PCR; TCRdb stores in-frame clones only, minus some. The sample consists of about 120,000 clones, 50% to 65% of them appearing once. The CDR3 has 14 residues. Looked up from germline, CDR1 is MGHDK and CDR2 is SYGVNS. V gene TRBV25-1 combines with J gene TRBJ2-5; D possibly corresponds to TRBD1 (6 bases). The J call is uncertain, as TRBJ2-7 better fits the DNA end. This clonotype was obtained from a man aged 40-49 years in good health and CMV-seropositive. The sequenced sample was PBMCs. For the CDR3, the DNA is TGTGCCAGCAGTCCCAGGGGTGTCTCCTACGAGCAGTACTTC. Amino acid sequence: CASSPRGVSYEQYF.